The present TCR beta chain was sequenced within a study of blood T cells in healthy people across ages. Primed by a sample-barcoded 5' primer and a J-beta primer mix, a second PCR proceeded for roughly 7 to 12 cycles. TCRdb used MiXCR to reprocess the 5' RACE reads, holding one entry per CDR3 protein. The table lists about 780,000 distinct CDR3 sequences, less than 60% of them singletons, with 15% to 20% in the top ten. There are many counts of this clonotype. With V trimmed by 6 bases and J by 1 base, 7 bases remained unmatched. From germline, CDR1 is MGHDK and CDR2 SYGVNS. CDR3 size: 15 residues. The source is an elderly man in good health. The rearrangement uses TRBV25-1 and TRBJ1-1, with 8 positions matching TRBD1. Sequenced input: blood. The CDR3 spells CASSPTGGGNTEAFF. In nucleotides, the CDR3 is TGTGCCAGCAGCCCTACAGGGGGAGGGAACACTGAAGCTTTCTTT.